Below, 4 T cell receptor beta chains from the same sample are listed, as sequenced in a study of blood T cell repertoires in COVID-19. This table comes from immunoSEQ multiplex PCR, and its TCRdb copy is limited to in-frame clones, with some not included. In the table there are about 350,000 clones, more than 70% of which are singletons. The sample taken for sequencing was PBMCs or T cells enriched from blood (not recorded which). Source of these receptors: a woman aged 30 to 39 who had been exposed to COVID-19.

The chain has TRBV2 and TRBJ1-4; 7 bases agree with TRBD1. Per the germline V gene, CDR1 is SNHLY and CDR2 is FYNNEI. The ends lost 6 bases at V and 3 bases at J; junction bases unmatched: 7. This CDR3 region has 15 residues. In DNA form, the CDR3 reads TGTGCCAGCAGCTCAACAGGGGTGGCTAATGAAAAACTGTTTTTT. Translated: CASSSTGVANEKLFF.

This clone has a single count. The chain uses TRBV28 and TRBJ1-2, with 8 bases matching TRBD1. CDR1 is MDHEN and CDR2 is SYDVKM in the germline V gene. The CDR3 sequence is 14 residues long. V lost 6 bases to trimming and J lost 3 bases; unmatched junction nucleotides: 6. DNA for the CDR3: TGTGCCAGCAGCCCGACAGGGGCGGACTATGGCTACACCTTC. Protein: CASSPTGADYGYTF.

The chain combines TRBV7-3 with TRBJ1-1; maybe TRBD1 (5 bases). V gave up 2 bases and J gave up 4 bases, with 11 bases separating them. CDR1 and CDR2 (germline): SGHTA, FQGTGA. The CDR3 consists of 14 residues. The CDR3 here is CASSLAQGSTEAFF. DNA of the CDR3: TGTGCCAGCAGCTTAGCCCAGGGTAGCACTGAAGCTTTCTTT.

This chain joins TRBV3-1 (or the pseudogene TRBV3-2) and TRBJ2-1; 9 bases map to TRBD2. This CDR3 region has 16 residues. Germline V CDR1 and CDR2: LGHDT, YNNKEL (reference sequence). Losses at the gene ends were 1 base for V and 4 bases for J; bases not matched to a gene: 5. In nucleotides, the CDR3 is TGTGCCAGCAGCCAAGGAGCGGGAGGTTGGTACAATGAGCAGTTCTTC. Protein: CASSQGAGGWYNEQFF.